This T cell receptor (beta chain) was sequenced in a study of T cells in Graves' hyperthyroidism and ophthalmopathy. Germline V gene sequence: CDR1 MNHEY, CDR2 SMNVEV (reference sequence). Trimming cost V 1 base and J 6 bases, with 10 bases left between them. CDR3 length equals 13 residues. Hyperthyroidism, newly diagnosed and lasting under 2 months, affected patients aged 18 to 65. This sample holds PBMCs from roughly 10 ml fresh peripheral blood. This clonotype was observed many times. The CDR3 regions of TCR beta were amplified from RNA transcripts. Using the HTBI primer set, a first-round RT-PCR was run on the TCR CDR3. From the multiplex PCR reads, TCRdb called clonotypes with MiXCR, one entry per CDR3 protein. The sample lists 350,000 to 400,000 distinct CDR3 sequences; about 16% were seen once.

The source of this sequence is a woman in her twenties or thirties with Graves' hyperthyroidism. The chain has TRBV27 and TRBJ2-7, with a tentative D call TRBD1 (6 bases). The specimen sequenced was blood. The CDR3 here is CASSLLVGGEQYF. The DNA for the CDR3 is TGTGCCAGCAGTTTATTGGTAGGGGGCGAGCAGTACTTC.